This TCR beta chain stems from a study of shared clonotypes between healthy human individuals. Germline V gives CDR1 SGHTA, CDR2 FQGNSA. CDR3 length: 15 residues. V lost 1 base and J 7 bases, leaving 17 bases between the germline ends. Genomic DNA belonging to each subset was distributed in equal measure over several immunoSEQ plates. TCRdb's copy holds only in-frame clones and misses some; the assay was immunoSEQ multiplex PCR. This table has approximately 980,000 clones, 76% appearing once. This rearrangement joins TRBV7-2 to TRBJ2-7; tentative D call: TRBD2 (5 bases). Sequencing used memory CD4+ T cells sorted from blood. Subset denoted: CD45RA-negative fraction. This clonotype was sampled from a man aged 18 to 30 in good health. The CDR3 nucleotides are TGTGCCAGCAGCTTAGACCCGCTGACACGCGGGGAGCAGTACTTC. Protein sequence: CASSLDPLTRGEQYF.